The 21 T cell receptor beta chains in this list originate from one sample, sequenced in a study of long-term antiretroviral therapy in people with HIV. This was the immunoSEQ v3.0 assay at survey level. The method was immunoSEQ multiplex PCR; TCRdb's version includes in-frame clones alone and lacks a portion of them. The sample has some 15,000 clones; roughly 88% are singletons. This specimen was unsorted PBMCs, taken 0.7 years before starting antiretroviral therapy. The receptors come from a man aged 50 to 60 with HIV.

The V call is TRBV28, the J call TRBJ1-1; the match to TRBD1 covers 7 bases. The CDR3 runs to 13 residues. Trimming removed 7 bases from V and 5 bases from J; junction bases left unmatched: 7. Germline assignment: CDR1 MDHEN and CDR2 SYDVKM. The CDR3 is CASIRDRATEAFF. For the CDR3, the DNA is TGTGCCAGCATTAGAGACAGGGCAACTGAAGCTTTCTTT.

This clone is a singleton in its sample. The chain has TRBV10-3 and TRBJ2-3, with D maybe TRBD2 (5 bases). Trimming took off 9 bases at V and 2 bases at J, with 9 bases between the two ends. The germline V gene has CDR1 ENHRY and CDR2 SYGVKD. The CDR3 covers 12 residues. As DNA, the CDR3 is TGTGCCATGAGCGGACCCACAGATACGCAGTATTTT. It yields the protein CAMSGPTDTQYF.

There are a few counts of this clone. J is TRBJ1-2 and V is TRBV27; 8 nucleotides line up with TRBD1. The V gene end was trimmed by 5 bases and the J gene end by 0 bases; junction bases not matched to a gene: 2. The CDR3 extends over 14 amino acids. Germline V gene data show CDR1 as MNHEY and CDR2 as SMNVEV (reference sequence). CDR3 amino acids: CASSRTGPNYGYTF. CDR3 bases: TGTGCCAGCAGTAGGACAGGGCCTAACTATGGCTACACCTTC.

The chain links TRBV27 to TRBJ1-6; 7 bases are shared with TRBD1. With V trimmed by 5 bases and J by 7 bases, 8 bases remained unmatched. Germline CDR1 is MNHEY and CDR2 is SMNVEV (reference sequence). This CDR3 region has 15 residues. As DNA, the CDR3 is TGTGCCAGCAGTCCCCAGGGGGAAAGGAATTCACCCCTCCACTTT. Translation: CASSPQGERNSPLHF.

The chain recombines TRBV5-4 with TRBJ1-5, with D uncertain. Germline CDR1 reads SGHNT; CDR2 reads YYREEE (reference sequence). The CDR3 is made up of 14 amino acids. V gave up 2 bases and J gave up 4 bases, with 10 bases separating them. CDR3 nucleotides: TGTGCCAGCAGCTTCGAGGGCTTTAATCAGCCCCAGCATTTT. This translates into CASSFEGFNQPQHF. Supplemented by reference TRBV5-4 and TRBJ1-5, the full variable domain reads ETGVTQSPTHLIKTRGQQVTLRCSSQSGHNTVSWYQQALGQGPQFIFQYYREEENGRGNFPPRFSGLQFPNYSSELNVNALELDDSALYLCASSFEGFNQPQHFGDGTRLSIL.

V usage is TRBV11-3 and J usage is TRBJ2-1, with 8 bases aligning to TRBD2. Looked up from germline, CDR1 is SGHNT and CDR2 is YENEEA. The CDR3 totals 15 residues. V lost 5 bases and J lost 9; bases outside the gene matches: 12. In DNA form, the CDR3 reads TGTGCCAGCAGCGTCGGGGGGGCAGCGCAGGTTGAGCAGTTCTTC. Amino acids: CASSVGGAAQVEQFF.

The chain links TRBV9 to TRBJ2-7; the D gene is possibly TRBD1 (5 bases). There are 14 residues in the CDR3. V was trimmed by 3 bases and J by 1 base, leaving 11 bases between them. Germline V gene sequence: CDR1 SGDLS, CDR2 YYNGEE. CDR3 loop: CASSETDTSYEQYF. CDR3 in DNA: TGTGCCAGCAGCGAGACAGACACGTCCTACGAGCAGTACTTC.

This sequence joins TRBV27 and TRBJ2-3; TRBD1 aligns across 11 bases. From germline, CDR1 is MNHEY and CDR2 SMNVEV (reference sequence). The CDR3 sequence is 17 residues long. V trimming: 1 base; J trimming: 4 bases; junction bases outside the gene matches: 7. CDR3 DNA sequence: TGTGCCAGCAGTTTATTAGGGGGACAGGGGGGTGCAGATACGCAGTATTTT. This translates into CASSLLGGQGGADTQYF.

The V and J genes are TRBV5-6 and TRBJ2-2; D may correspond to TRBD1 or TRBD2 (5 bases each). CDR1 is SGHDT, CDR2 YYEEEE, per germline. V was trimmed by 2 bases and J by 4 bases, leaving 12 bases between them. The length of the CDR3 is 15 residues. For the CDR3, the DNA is TGTGCCAGCAGCTTTTTAGGGGAGACCACCGGGGAGCTGTTTTTT. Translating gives CASSFLGETTGELFF.

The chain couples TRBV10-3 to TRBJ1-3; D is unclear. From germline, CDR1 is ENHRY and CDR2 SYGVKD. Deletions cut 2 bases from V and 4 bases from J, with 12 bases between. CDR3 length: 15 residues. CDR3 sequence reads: CAISETRSQGNTIYF. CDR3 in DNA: TGTGCCATCAGTGAGACCAGATCGCAGGGAAACACCATATATTTT.

The CDR3 coding sequence is TGTGCCAGCAACCCAACGACTAGCGGGGAATACGAGCAGTACTTC. Protein sequence: CASNPTTSGEYEQYF. The chain links TRBV7-9 to TRBJ2-7; 11 bases are a match to TRBD2. Trimming cost V 7 bases and J 4 bases; bases outside gene matches: 9. Per germline, CDR1 SEHNR and CDR2 FQNEAQ (reference sequence). This CDR3 contains 15 residues.

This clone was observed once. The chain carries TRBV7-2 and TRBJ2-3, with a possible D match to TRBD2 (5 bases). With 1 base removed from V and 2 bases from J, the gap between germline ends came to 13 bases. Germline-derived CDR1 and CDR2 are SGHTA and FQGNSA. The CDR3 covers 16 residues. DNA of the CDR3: TGTGCCAGCAGCTTAGGGGCGGGCCGGACCACAGATACGCAGTATTTT. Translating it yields CASSLGAGRTTDTQYF. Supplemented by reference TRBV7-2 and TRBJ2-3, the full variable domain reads GAGVSQSPSNKVTEKGKDVELRCDPISGHTALYWYRQSLGQGLEFLIYFQGNSAPDKSGLPSDRFSAERTGGSVSTLTIQRTQQEDSAVYLCASSLGAGRTTDTQYFGPGTRLTVL.

The CDR3 region has the DNA TGTGCCAGCAGCTTAATCGCTAGCGGTCCCCAAGAGACCCAGTACTTC. Its translation is CASSLIASGPQETQYF. V gene TRBV7-3 combines with J gene TRBJ2-5; 7 positions match TRBD2. The trim removed 1 base at V and 1 base at J, leaving 6 bases unmatched. Germline V gene sequence: CDR1 SGHTA, CDR2 FQGTGA. The CDR3 consists of 16 residues.

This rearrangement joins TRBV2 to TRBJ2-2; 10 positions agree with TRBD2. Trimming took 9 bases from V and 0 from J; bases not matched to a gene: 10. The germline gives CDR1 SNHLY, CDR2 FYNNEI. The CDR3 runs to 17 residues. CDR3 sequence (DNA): TGTGCCAGAGGGGGGTATCTAGCGGGAGCGAACACCGGGGAGCTGTTTTTT. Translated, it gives CARGGYLAGANTGELFF.

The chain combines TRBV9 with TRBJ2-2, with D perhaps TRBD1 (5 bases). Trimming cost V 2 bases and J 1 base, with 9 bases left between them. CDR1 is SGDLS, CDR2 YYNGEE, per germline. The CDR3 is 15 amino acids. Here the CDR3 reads CASSVSGQNTGELFF. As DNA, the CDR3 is TGTGCCAGCAGCGTTAGTGGACAGAACACCGGGGAGCTGTTTTTT.

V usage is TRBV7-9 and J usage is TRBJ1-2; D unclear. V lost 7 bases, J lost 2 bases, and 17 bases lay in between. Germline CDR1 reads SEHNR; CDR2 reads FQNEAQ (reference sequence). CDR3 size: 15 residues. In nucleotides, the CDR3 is TGTGCCAGCACCAAAACGGCCGATTCCAACTATGGCTACACCTTC. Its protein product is CASTKTADSNYGYTF. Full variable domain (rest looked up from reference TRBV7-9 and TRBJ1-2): DTGVSQNPRHKITKRGQNVTFRCDPISEHNRLYWYRQTLGQGPEFLTYFQNEAQLEKSRLLSDRFSAERPKGSFSTLEIQRTEQGDSAMYLCASTKTADSNYGYTFGSGTRLTVV.

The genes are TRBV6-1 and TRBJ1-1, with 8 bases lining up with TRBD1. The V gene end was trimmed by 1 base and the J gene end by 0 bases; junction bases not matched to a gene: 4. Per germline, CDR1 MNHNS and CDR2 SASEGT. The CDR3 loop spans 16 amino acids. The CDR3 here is CASSEEWGQVNTEAFF. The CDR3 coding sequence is TGTGCCAGCAGTGAAGAATGGGGACAGGTGAACACTGAAGCTTTCTTT.

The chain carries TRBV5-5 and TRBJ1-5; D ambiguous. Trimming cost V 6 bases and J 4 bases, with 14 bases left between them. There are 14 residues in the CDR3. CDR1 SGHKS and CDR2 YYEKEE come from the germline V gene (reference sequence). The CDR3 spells CASTPGFRNQPQHF. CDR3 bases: TGTGCCAGCACCCCCGGGTTTCGGAATCAGCCCCAGCATTTT.

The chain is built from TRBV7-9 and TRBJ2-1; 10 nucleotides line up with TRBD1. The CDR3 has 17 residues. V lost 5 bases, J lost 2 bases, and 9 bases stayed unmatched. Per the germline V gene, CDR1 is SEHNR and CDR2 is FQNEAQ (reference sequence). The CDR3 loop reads CASSKLGGTGAYNEQFF. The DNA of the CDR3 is TGTGCCAGCAGCAAATTAGGCGGGACAGGGGCCTACAATGAGCAGTTCTTC.

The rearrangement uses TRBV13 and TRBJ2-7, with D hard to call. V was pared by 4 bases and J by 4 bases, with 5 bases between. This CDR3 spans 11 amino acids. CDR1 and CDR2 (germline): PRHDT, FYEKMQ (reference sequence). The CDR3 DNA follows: TGTGCCAGCAGCTCTGATTACGAGCAGTACTTC. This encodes CASSSDYEQYF.

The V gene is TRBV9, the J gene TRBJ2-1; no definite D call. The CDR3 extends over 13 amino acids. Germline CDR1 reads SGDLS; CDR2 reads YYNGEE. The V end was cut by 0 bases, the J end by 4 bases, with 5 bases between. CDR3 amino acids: CASSVETYNEQFF. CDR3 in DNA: TGTGCCAGCAGCGTAGAAACTTACAATGAGCAGTTCTTC.